In its sample, the clone carrying this T cell receptor (beta chain) was seen many times. Its antigen is unidentified. Conversion of TCR transcripts into cDNA relied on 5'RACE template switching, which added a universal primer site and UMIs. MiXCR, applied by TCRdb to the 5' RACE reads, yields one record per CDR3 protein. Of about 230,000 distinct CDR3 sequences listed, approximately 6.8% are singletons. This sample was included in a study of T cells after yellow fever vaccination. Study summary: Preparing low-cell-number fractions relied on SMART-Seq v4 Ultra Low Input. The study's findings and limits: Booster samples showed a return of most primary-vaccination clones (roughly 96% CD4, approximately 88% CD8). Repertoires sorted by FACS could include abundant clonotypes that are contaminants from the bulk population.

The V end was cut by 5 bases, the J end by 5 bases, with 6 bases between. The CDR3 consists of 11 residues. Germline lookup yields CDR1 ENHRY and CDR2 SYGVKD. Sample: CD4+ T cells sorted from PBMCs, taken on the day of the yellow fever booster vaccination. The receptor was derived from a man aged 25-45 years who received the YFV17D yellow fever vaccine. This rearrangement joins TRBV10-3 to TRBJ2-5; perhaps TRBD2 as D (5 bases). The CDR3 DNA sequence: TGTGCCATCAGTCGAGGGGAGACCCAGTACTTC. It is translated as CAISRGETQYF.